A single sample gave rise to the 27 T cell receptor beta chains below, sequenced in a study of cytomegalovirus exposure and HLA in healthy donors. Primers included in the PCR were 60 Vbeta and 13 Jbeta primers. Here immunoSEQ multiplex PCR was the method, and the copy in TCRdb shows in-frame clones only, minus some. The data show 150,000 to 200,000 clones, about four fifths seen once. Sequenced: PBMCs. These receptors all come from a girl aged 10 to 17 in good health and CMV-seropositive.

The chain employs TRBV6-4 and TRBJ1-4; tentatively, D is TRBD1 (6 bases). CDR1 MRHNA and CDR2 SNTAGT come from the germline V gene. V lost 3 bases to trimming and J lost 8 bases, with 16 bases between them. This CDR3 contains 15 residues. CDR3 loop: CASSEGARVGEKLFF. The CDR3 DNA is TGTGCCAGCAGTGAGGGGGCCCGGGTCGGGGAAAAACTGTTTTTT.

The rearrangement joins TRBV13 to TRBJ2-5; 8 bases agree with TRBD1. The germline gives CDR1 PRHDT, CDR2 FYEKMQ (reference sequence). The CDR3 has 15 residues. Trimming took 5 bases from V and 2 from J; bases not matched to a gene: 7. The CDR3, as DNA: TGTGCCAGCAGCCCTGGCAGGGGGCGACAAGAGACCCAGTACTTC. It encodes CASSPGRGRQETQYF.

The chain uses TRBV2 and TRBJ1-5, with a tentative D call TRBD1 (5 bases). Germline V lookup: CDR1 SNHLY, CDR2 FYNNEI. V shed 2 bases and J shed 6 bases, with 11 bases lying between them. The CDR3 covers 14 residues. Here the CDR3 reads CASSEMGPAQPQHF. In DNA, the CDR3 is TGTGCCAGCAGTGAAATGGGGCCCGCTCAGCCCCAGCATTTT.

The rearrangement links TRBV6-6 to TRBJ1-2; D is ambiguous. The CDR3 length is 12 residues. Deletions cut 4 bases from V and 5 bases from J, with 8 bases between. The germline V gene has CDR1 MNHNY and CDR2 SVGAGI (reference sequence). The CDR3 DNA follows: TGTGCCAGCAGTTTTACAGAGTATGGCTACACCTTC. Translating gives CASSFTEYGYTF.

CDR3 sequence (DNA): TGTGCCAGCAGCCTCGGTTCGAGCTCCTACGAGCAGTACTTC. Translated, it gives CASSLGSSSYEQYF. This chain connects TRBV9 to TRBJ2-7; D gene ambiguous. Germline values: CDR1 SGDLS, CDR2 YYNGEE. The CDR3 has 14 residues. The V end was cut by 4 bases, the J end by 0 bases, with 11 bases between.

The chain couples TRBV10-2 to TRBJ2-7, with 8 positions matching TRBD2. The CDR3 is made up of 15 amino acids. J gave up 2 bases and V 6 bases, and 9 bases lay outside the gene matches. The germline gives CDR1 WSHSY, CDR2 SAAADI. For the CDR3, the DNA is TGCGCCAGCAGGAGGGTAGCGGGGTCAACCTACGAGCAGTACTTC. Its translation: CASRRVAGSTYEQYF.

Of note for this clone: The junction differs from germline at one of its ends, possibly a read error. Different DNA sequences within this sample yield the same CDR3. V and J are TRBV12-5 and TRBJ1-6; TRBD1 aligns across 8 bases. The CDR3 has 14 residues. CDR1 and CDR2 (germline): LGHNT, FRNRAP. The chain's CDR3 is CASGLGQVNSPLHF. The DNA of the CDR3 is TGCGCTAGTGGTTTGGGACAGGTTAATTCACCCCTCCACTTT.

This chain uses TRBV7-9 with TRBJ2-7; D is perhaps TRBD1 (6 bases). The CDR3 covers 13 residues. Germline values: CDR1 SEHNR, CDR2 FQNEAQ (reference sequence). V lost 4 bases, J lost 2 bases, and 9 bases lay in between. The CDR3 nucleotides are TGTGCCAGCAGCTCCGGACAGCCCTACGAGCAGTACTTC. Protein: CASSSGQPYEQYF.

The chain uses TRBV5-1 and TRBJ2-5, with TRBD1 matching over 10 bases. V shed 3 bases, J shed 3 bases, and the junction held 5 bases outside the gene matches. The germline V gene encodes CDR1 SGHRS and CDR2 YFSETQ. The CDR3 totals 15 residues. DNA of the CDR3: TGCGCCAGCAGCTCTGGACAGGGGGGAAAAGAGACCCAGTACTTC. This gives the protein CASSSGQGGKETQYF.

This clone was seen ten or more times. The chain couples TRBV11-3 to TRBJ2-7; D may be TRBD2 (5 bases). CDR1 SGHNT and CDR2 YENEEA come from the germline V gene. The CDR3 totals 13 residues. V was pared by 5 bases and J by 4 bases, with 12 bases between. The DNA for the CDR3 is TGTGCCAGCAGCCCTCAGGTAGCGTACGAGCAGTACTTC. Its translation: CASSPQVAYEQYF. The whole variable domain, filled in from reference TRBV11-3 and TRBJ2-7, reads EAGVVQSPRYKIIEKKQPVAFWCNPISGHNTLYWYLQNLGQGPELLIRYENEEAVDDSQLPKDRFSAERLKGVDSTLKIQPAELGDSAVYLCASSPQVAYEQYFGPGTRLTVT.

This sequence joins TRBV5-6 and TRBJ2-1, with 7 bases fitting TRBD2. The CDR3 has 15 residues. With 0 bases clipped from V and 8 bases from J, the junction kept 8 bases outside the gene matches. From germline, CDR1 is SGHDT and CDR2 YYEEEE. The CDR3, as DNA: TGTGCCAGCAGCTTGGCCGGCGGGGGAGGGTATGAGCAGTTCTTC. Residues: CASSLAGGGGYEQFF.

The V and J genes are TRBV15 and TRBJ2-4, with TRBD2 as a possible D gene (7 bases). The CDR3 covers 14 residues. V lost 11 bases to trimming and J lost 7 bases, with 21 bases between them. Germline CDR1 and CDR2: LNHNV and YYDKDF (reference sequence). CDR3 region: CAASSGEGQNIQYF. DNA of the CDR3: TGTGCCGCTTCTTCAGGGGAGGGCCAGAACATTCAGTACTTC.

The chain recombines TRBV13 with TRBJ1-2; D not certain. This CDR3 has 12 residues. V lost 5 bases and J lost 8, with 12 bases in between. Germline V gene data show CDR1 as PRHDT and CDR2 as FYEKMQ (reference sequence). The CDR3 DNA reads TGTGCCAGCAGCCTCTTTGGAGCCGGCTACACCTTC. This translates into CASSLFGAGYTF.

The CDR3 loop reads CASSERQGAGDYGYTF. CDR3 DNA: TGTGCCAGCAGTGAGAGACAGGGGGCTGGCGACTATGGCTACACCTTC. The J gene is TRBJ1-2, the V gene TRBV6-1; the match to TRBD1 covers 10 bases. J was trimmed by 3 bases and V by 3 bases; bases with no gene match: 7. This CDR3 contains 16 residues. CDR1 MNHNS and CDR2 SASEGT come from the germline V gene.

The chain is built from TRBV21-1 and TRBJ2-7; TRBD2 is the table's D call, not checked against the DNA. TRBV21-1 is a known pseudogene. The CDR3 has 14 amino acids. The CDR3 bases are TGTGCCAGCAGCCTCCAGACGGGGGGCGGCGAGCAGTACTTC. Translating gives CASSLQTGGGEQYF.

V gene TRBV6-5 combines with J gene TRBJ1-2; 7 bases are a match to TRBD1. This CDR3 has 16 residues. Losses at the gene ends were 2 bases for V and 4 bases for J; bases not matched to a gene: 10. Per the germline V gene, CDR1 is MNHEY and CDR2 is SVGAGI. The DNA of the CDR3 is TGTGCCAGCAGTTACCAACGAGGGGGCTTGGGCTATGGCTACACCTTC. Protein: CASSYQRGGLGYGYTF.

V gene TRBV6-5 combines with J gene TRBJ2-7; unclear D gene. Germline V gene lookup returns CDR1 MNHEY and CDR2 SVGAGI. The V end was cut by 6 bases, the J end by 6 bases, with 9 bases between. This CDR3 comprises 11 residues. This CDR3 is CASSSPLEQYF. As DNA, the CDR3 is TGTGCCAGCAGCTCTCCCCTCGAGCAGTACTTC.

On this clone: An end of the junction differs from the germline gene, which may be a read error. V usage is TRBV7-9 and J usage is TRBJ2-5, with 10 nucleotides matching TRBD2. This CDR3 region has 14 residues. The germline gives CDR1 SEHNR, CDR2 FQNEAQ (reference sequence). The DNA for the CDR3 is TGTGCCAGCACCCGTAGCGGGGGGCAAGGGACCCAGTACTTC. It specifies CASTRSGGQGTQYF.

The V and J genes are TRBV11-2 and TRBJ1-2; D is uncertain. Germline V gene sequence: CDR1 SGHAT, CDR2 FQNNGV. Trimming pared 4 bases from V and 3 bases from J, leaving 15 bases between. The CDR3 runs to 15 residues. CDR3 sequence reads: CASSSGWVLDYGYTF. The CDR3 DNA follows: TGTGCCAGCAGCTCCGGGTGGGTTTTAGACTATGGCTACACCTTC. The whole variable domain, remainder taken from reference TRBV11-2 and TRBJ1-2, is EAGVAQSPRYKIIEKRQSVAFWCNPISGHATLYWYQQILGQGPKLLIQFQNNGVVDDSQLPKDRFSAERLKGVDSTLKIQPAKLEDSAVYLCASSSGWVLDYGYTFGSGTRLTVV.

The rearrangement uses TRBV5-6 and TRBJ2-6; unclear D gene. The CDR3 is 13 amino acids. Germline loops: CDR1 SGHDT, CDR2 YYEEEE. Trimming cost V 7 bases and J 4 bases, with 9 bases left between them. The CDR3 DNA reads as TGTGCCAGCCGCTCGACAGGGGCCAACGTCCTGACTTTC. Translating it yields CASRSTGANVLTF.

This chain links TRBV5-4 with TRBJ1-3; the D is unclear. Trimming shortened V by 3 bases and J by 1 base, and 17 bases separated the two germline ends. Germline loops: CDR1 SGHNT, CDR2 YYREEE (reference sequence). The CDR3 runs to 17 residues. The CDR3 DNA reads TGTGCCAGCAGCTCATCCACGCCCAGTTCGTCTGGAAACACCATATATTTT. Amino acids: CASSSSTPSSSGNTIYF.

The chain is built from TRBV30 and TRBJ1-2; D is perhaps TRBD1 (5 bases). V lost 5 bases and J lost 5, with 9 bases in between. CDR1 is GTSNPN and CDR2 is SVGIG in the germline V gene (reference sequence). The CDR3 consists of 11 residues. The CDR3 reads CAWWGSYGYTF. Here the CDR3 DNA reads TGTGCCTGGTGGGGCAGTTATGGCTACACCTTC.

The chain joins TRBV15 to TRBJ2-2; TRBD1 matches at 8 bases. Germline CDR1 reads LNHNV; CDR2 reads YYDKDF (reference sequence). Germline trimming cut 5 bases from V and 6 bases from J; bases unmatched to any gene: 8. CDR3 size: 15 residues. The CDR3 DNA reads TGTGCCACCAGCTCCAAAGACAGGGGTTCCGGGGAGCTGTTTTTT. Translating it yields CATSSKDRGSGELFF. Supplemented by reference TRBV15 and TRBJ2-2, the full variable domain reads DAMVIQNPRYQVTQFGKPVTLSCSQTLNHNVMYWYQQKSSQAPKLLFHYYDKDFNNEADTPDNFQSRRPNTSFCFLDIRSPGLGDTAMYLCATSSKDRGSGELFFGEGSRLTVL.

This clone appeared once. V is TRBV7-2 and J is TRBJ2-5; 14 nucleotides agree with TRBD2. Germline V gene lookup returns CDR1 SGHTA and CDR2 FQGNSA. V shed 7 bases, J shed 4 bases, and the junction held 5 bases outside the gene matches. This CDR3 is built from 15 residues. The CDR3 reads CASMTSGGVGETQYF. The CDR3 bases are TGTGCCAGCATGACTAGCGGGGGGGTAGGAGAGACCCAGTACTTC. The entire variable domain, with the rest obtained from reference TRBV7-2 and TRBJ2-5, is as follows: GAGVSQSPSNKVTEKGKDVELRCDPISGHTALYWYRQSLGQGLEFLIYFQGNSAPDKSGLPSDRFSAERTGGSVSTLTIQRTQQEDSAVYLCASMTSGGVGETQYFGPGTRLLVL.

This chain joins TRBV30 and TRBJ2-3; possibly TRBD1 for D (5 bases). The V gene's germline CDR1 is GTSNPN and CDR2 SVGIG (reference sequence). V shed 4 bases and J shed 1 base, with 6 bases lying between them. The CDR3 totals 12 residues. The CDR3 nucleotides read TGTGCCTGGACGACAGGCACAGATACGCAGTATTTT. Amino acid sequence: CAWTTGTDTQYF.

This chain links TRBV9 with TRBJ2-2; D is ambiguous. V shed 0 bases and J shed 3 bases, with 12 bases lying between them. The CDR3 consists of 16 residues. Germline V lookup: CDR1 SGDLS, CDR2 YYNGEE. CDR3 sequence reads: CASSVGPGVDTGELFF. As DNA, the CDR3 is TGTGCCAGCAGCGTAGGCCCAGGTGTGGACACCGGGGAGCTGTTTTTT.

This clone has just one count. This chain links TRBV19 with TRBJ1-2; D is unresolved. Trimming pared 3 bases from V and 6 bases from J, leaving 8 bases between. The germline V gene has CDR1 LNHDA and CDR2 SQIVND (reference sequence). This CDR3 region has 12 residues. Here the CDR3 reads CASSMQSHGYTF. CDR3 nucleotide sequence: TGTGCCAGTAGTATGCAGTCCCATGGCTACACCTTC.